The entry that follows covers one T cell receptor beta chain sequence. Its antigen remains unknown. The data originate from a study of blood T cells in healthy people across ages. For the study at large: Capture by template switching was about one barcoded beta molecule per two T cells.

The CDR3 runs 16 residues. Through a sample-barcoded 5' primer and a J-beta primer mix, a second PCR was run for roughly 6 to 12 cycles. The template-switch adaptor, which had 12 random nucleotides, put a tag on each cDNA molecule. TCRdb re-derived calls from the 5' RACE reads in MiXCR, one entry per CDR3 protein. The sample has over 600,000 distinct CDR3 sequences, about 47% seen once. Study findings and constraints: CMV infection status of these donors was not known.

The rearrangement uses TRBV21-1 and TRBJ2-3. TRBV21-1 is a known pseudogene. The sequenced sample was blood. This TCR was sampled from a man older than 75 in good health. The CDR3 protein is CASSKASRRQADTQYF. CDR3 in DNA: TGTGCCAGCAGCAAAGCTTCTAGGCGGCAAGCAGATACGCAGTATTTT.